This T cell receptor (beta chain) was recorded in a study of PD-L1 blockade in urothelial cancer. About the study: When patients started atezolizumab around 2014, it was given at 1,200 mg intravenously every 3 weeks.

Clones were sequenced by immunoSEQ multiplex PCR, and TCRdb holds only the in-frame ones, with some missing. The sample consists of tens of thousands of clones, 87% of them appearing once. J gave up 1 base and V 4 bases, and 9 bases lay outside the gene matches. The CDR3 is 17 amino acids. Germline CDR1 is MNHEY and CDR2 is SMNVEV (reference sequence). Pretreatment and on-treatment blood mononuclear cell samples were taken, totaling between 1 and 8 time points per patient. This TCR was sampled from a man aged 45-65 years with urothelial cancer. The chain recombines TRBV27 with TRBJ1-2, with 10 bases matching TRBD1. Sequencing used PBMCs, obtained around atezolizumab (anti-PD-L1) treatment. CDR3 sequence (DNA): TGTGCCAGCAGTTCGGAGACAGGGGGCCGATTTAACTATGGCTACACCTTC. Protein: CASSSETGGRFNYGYTF.